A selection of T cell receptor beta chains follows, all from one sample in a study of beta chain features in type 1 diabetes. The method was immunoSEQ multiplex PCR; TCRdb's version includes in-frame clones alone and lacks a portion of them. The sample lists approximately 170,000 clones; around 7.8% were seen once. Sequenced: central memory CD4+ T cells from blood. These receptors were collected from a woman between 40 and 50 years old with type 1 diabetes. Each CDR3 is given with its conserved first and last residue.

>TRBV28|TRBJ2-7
CASSFANSYEQYF
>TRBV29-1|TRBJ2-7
CSVAASGTYEQYF
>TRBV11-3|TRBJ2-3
CASSEEADTQYF
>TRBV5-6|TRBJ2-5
CASSLGREGQETQYF
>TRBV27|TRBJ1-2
CASSLGGNYGYTF
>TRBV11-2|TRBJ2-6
CASSQRDSGANVLTF
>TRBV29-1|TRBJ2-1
CSRAGAGGLNEQFF
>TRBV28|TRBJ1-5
CASSFLGTEYQPQHF
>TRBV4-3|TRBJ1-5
CASSQEVQGSQHF
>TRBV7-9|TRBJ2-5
CASSLGGLSQETQYF